This T cell receptor (beta chain) was sequenced during a study of kidney transplant recipient with SARS-CoV-2 infection. MiXCR, run by TCRdb on the reads, gives a single entry per CDR3 protein. Of about 250,000 distinct CDR3 sequences listed, 25% to 30% were seen once; the top ten hold 7% to 8%. V was shortened by 5 bases and J by 4 bases, with 22 bases between the two germline ends. Germline CDR1 reads KGHDR; CDR2 reads SFDVKD. The CDR3 runs 17 residues. With respect to this clonotype: A much larger clonotype is one base distant, so this may be a read error.

The rearrangement links TRBV24-1 to TRBJ1-2, with D uncertain. The receptor was derived from a male patient aged 25 to 39 who had COVID-19 and was a kidney transplant recipient. The graft donor may be the source of some T cells. Material: a blood sample, obtained at baseline and between days 110 and 120 from a kidney transplant recipient. The CDR3 loop is CATSGNRSTRKTYGYTF. The DNA for the CDR3 is TGTGCCACCAGTGGAAACCGTAGTACCAGAAAGACCTATGGCTACACCTTC.